Each of the 23 T cell receptor beta chains below was sequenced from the same sample in a study of blood T cells in healthy people across ages. The use of a sample-barcoded 5' primer and a J-beta primer mix characterized a second PCR of roughly 6 to 11 cycles. TCRdb re-called the 5' RACE reads with MiXCR, one entry per CDR3 protein. The table lists 550,000 to 800,000 distinct CDR3 sequences, under 25% of them singletons. The specimen was blood. The receptors stem from a man between 65 and 85 years old in good health.

The chain links TRBV7-2 to TRBJ1-3; the D gene is possibly TRBD1 (6 bases). The CDR3 loop spans 15 amino acids. V was pared by 2 bases and J by 2 bases, with 10 bases between. Germline lookup yields CDR1 SGHTA and CDR2 FQGNSA. The CDR3 DNA follows: TGTGCCAGCAGCTTACCCCCAGGGGCTGGAAACACCATATATTTT. Its protein product is CASSLPPGAGNTIYF.

The chain combines TRBV20-1 with TRBJ2-1, with D hard to call. CDR1 and CDR2 (germline): DFQATT, SNEGSKA (reference sequence). Deletions cut 0 bases from V and 5 bases from J, with 14 bases between. The CDR3 extends over 15 amino acids. In DNA, the CDR3 is TGCAGTGCTAGAGATGGAAACCTTCTTAACAATGAGCAGTTCTTC. Amino acid sequence: CSARDGNLLNNEQFF.

This clonotype was recorded a few times. The junction shows a germline mismatch at one end, possibly a read error. V is TRBV2 and J is TRBJ2-1; 7 bases fit TRBD1. The CDR3 length is 14 residues. Germline V gene data show CDR1 as SNHLY and CDR2 as FYNNEI. In DNA, the CDR3 is TGTGCCAGCAAAACAGGGGATTCCTACAATGGGCAGTTCTTC. This translates into CASKTGDSYNGQFF. Using reference TRBV2 and TRBJ2-1 for the parts outside the CDR3, the full variable domain is EPEVTQTPSHQVTQMGQEVILRCVPISNHLYFYWYRQILGQKVEFLVSFYNNEISEKSEIFDDQFSVERPDGSNFTLKIRSTKLEDSAMYFCASKTGDSYNGQFFGPGTRLTVL.

V usage is TRBV5-1 and J usage is TRBJ2-4; no clear D gene. CDR3 length: 15 residues. In germline, CDR1 is SGHRS, CDR2 YFSETQ. Deletions cut 0 bases from V and 7 bases from J, with 14 bases between. The CDR3 DNA follows: TGCGCCAGCAGCTTGGATCCCCAAACGGAGAACATTCAGTACTTC. This gives the protein CASSLDPQTENIQYF.

This clonotype has more than one count but fewer than ten. The chain has TRBV3-1 and TRBJ2-7; TRBD1 agrees at 11 bases. From germline, CDR1 is LGHDT and CDR2 YNNKEL (reference sequence). With 1 base clipped from V and 6 bases from J, the junction kept 8 bases outside the gene matches. The CDR3 spans 16 residues. The DNA of the CDR3 is TGTGCCAGCAGCCAAGCTTCGCGGACAGGGGGCAGCGAGCAGTACTTC. This gives the protein CASSQASRTGGSEQYF.

The chain is built from TRBV3-1 and TRBJ2-1; 8 bases line up with TRBD2. The CDR3 is 15 residues long. In germline, CDR1 is LGHDT, CDR2 YNNKEL (reference sequence). Trimming at V came to 0 bases and at J to 4 bases, leaving 2 bases not matched to a gene. CDR3 bases: TGTGCCAGCAGCCAAGAACGGGAGGGATACAATGAGCAGTTCTTC. Amino acids: CASSQEREGYNEQFF.

The chain has TRBV20-1 and TRBJ2-7; D possibly corresponds to TRBD1 (6 bases). The CDR3 totals 14 residues. Germline V gives CDR1 DFQATT, CDR2 SNEGSKA (reference sequence). V shed 5 bases and J shed 3 bases, with 17 bases lying between them. The CDR3 nucleotides are TGCAGTGCTCGTGGCCGGGACACCTACTACGAGCAGTACTTC. It specifies CSARGRDTYYEQYF.

The chain joins TRBV3-1 to TRBJ1-2, with 7 bases identical to TRBD1. Germline assignment: CDR1 LGHDT and CDR2 YNNKEL (reference sequence). J lost 4 bases, V lost 3 bases, and 8 bases had no gene match. The CDR3 runs to 15 residues. The CDR3 spells CASSQSQGWVYGYTF. CDR3 bases: TGTGCCAGCAGCCAGTCACAGGGGTGGGTCTATGGCTACACCTTC.

The rearrangement joins TRBV18 to TRBJ2-3; either TRBD1 or TRBD2 may supply D (6 bases each). Germline V gene lookup returns CDR1 KGHSH and CDR2 LQKENI. Trimming shortened V by 5 bases and J by 2 bases, and 14 bases separated the two germline ends. The CDR3 totals 15 residues. CDR3 region: CASSTGGGPTDTQYF. The CDR3 DNA sequence: TGTGCCAGCTCAACCGGGGGCGGACCCACAGATACGCAGTATTTT.

V usage is TRBV7-9 and J usage is TRBJ2-3; 9 bases map to TRBD2. Germline V CDR1 and CDR2: SEHNR, FQNEAQ (reference sequence). The CDR3 consists of 17 residues. V lost 4 bases, J lost 4 bases, and 12 bases stayed unmatched. Here the CDR3 reads CASSSMRGGRAPDTQYF. CDR3 nucleotide sequence: TGTGCCAGCAGCTCGATGAGGGGCGGGAGGGCCCCAGATACGCAGTATTTT.

The CDR3 DNA follows: TGCAGTGCTCCAGCTAGCGGGAGCGCGAACACCGGGGAGCTGTTTTTT. This translates into CSAPASGSANTGELFF. The chain recombines TRBV20-1 with TRBJ2-2; 10 positions match TRBD2. With V trimmed by 5 bases and J by 0 bases, 6 bases remained unmatched. This CDR3 has 16 residues. The germline CDR1 and CDR2 sequences are DFQATT and SNEGSKA (reference sequence).

This clonotype was seen a few times. The chain carries TRBV20-1 and TRBJ2-7; 11 bases map to TRBD2. Germline loops: CDR1 DFQATT, CDR2 SNEGSKA (reference sequence). Trimming took 6 bases from V and 5 from J; bases not matched to a gene: 6. The CDR3 consists of 13 residues. The CDR3: CSAVGLAGHEQYF. CDR3 coding DNA: TGCAGTGCGGTTGGACTAGCGGGCCACGAGCAGTACTTC.

The CDR3 coding sequence is TGTGCCAGCAGTCGTGGGCCGCCGGATCTCCAGCCCCAGCATTTT. Amino acid sequence: CASSRGPPDLQPQHF. The chain employs TRBV6-2 or TRBV6-3 and TRBJ1-5; D is unclear. Germline V gene sequence: CDR1 MNHEY, CDR2 SVGEGT. This CDR3 comprises 15 residues. Trimming left V 5 bases short and J 7 bases short, with 18 bases between.

The chain recombines TRBV27 with TRBJ2-7; 9 nucleotides line up with TRBD1. The DNA end lines up better with TRBJ2-1; the J call may be wrong. Germline V gene lookup returns CDR1 MNHEY and CDR2 SMNVEV (reference sequence). This CDR3 is built from 14 residues. The CDR3 loop reads CATGGTGNYNEQFF. DNA of the CDR3: TGTGCCACCGGGGGGACAGGGAACTACAATGAGCAGTTCTTC.

In this sample, this clonotype turned up a few times. The chain carries TRBV20-1 and TRBJ2-3; D tentatively reads TRBD1 or TRBD2 (5 bases each). Germline CDR1 and CDR2: DFQATT and SNEGSKA (reference sequence). Trimming shortened V by 6 bases and J by 0 bases, and 13 bases separated the two germline ends. This CDR3 is 14 amino acids long. The CDR3 DNA is TGCAGTGCCGACCCGGGGACCAGCACAGATACGCAGTATTTT. Its protein product is CSADPGTSTDTQYF.

The chain couples TRBV9 to TRBJ2-5; TRBD2 might be the D (5 bases). The end of the DNA fits TRBJ2-7 better, so the J call may be wrong. This CDR3 comprises 13 residues. Germline V gene sequence: CDR1 SGDLS, CDR2 YYNGEE. This CDR3 is CASSVEVSAEQYF. The CDR3 DNA is TGTGCCAGCAGCGTAGAAGTTAGCGCCGAGCAGTACTTC.

The chain uses TRBV9 and TRBJ2-7; 7 bases are a match to TRBD2. The V segment lost 3 bases and the J segment 3 bases; nucleotides outside the gene matches: 9. This CDR3 is built from 15 residues. The germline V gene encodes CDR1 SGDLS and CDR2 YYNGEE. This chain's CDR3 is CASSGGTGGFYEQYF. In nucleotides, the CDR3 is TGTGCCAGCAGCGGCGGTACGGGGGGTTTCTACGAGCAGTACTTC.

There are a few counts of this clonotype. The V gene is TRBV10-3, the J gene TRBJ2-2, with D tentatively TRBD1 or TRBD2 (5 bases each). Germline loops: CDR1 ENHRY, CDR2 SYGVKD. The CDR3 runs 15 residues. V was pared by 0 bases and J by 0 bases, with 5 bases between. The CDR3 DNA reads as TGTGCCATCAGTGAGTCGGGGGCGAACACCGGGGAGCTGTTTTTT. Its protein is CAISESGANTGELFF.

This sequence joins TRBV28 and TRBJ2-7; 9 nucleotides align to TRBD2. Trimming cost V 5 bases and J 6 bases; bases outside gene matches: 11. CDR3 length: 15 residues. Germline V gene lookup returns CDR1 MDHEN and CDR2 SYDVKM. In DNA form, the CDR3 reads TGTGCCAGCAGTCCCCATAGCGGGAGTTCTTCCGAGCAGTACTTC. It yields the protein CASSPHSGSSSEQYF.

The table lists this clonotype with a few counts. The chain links TRBV3-1 to TRBJ2-5; D is uncertain. The DNA end favors TRBJ2-7, so the J call may be wrong. CDR1 is LGHDT, CDR2 YNNKEL, per germline (reference sequence). The CDR3 runs 15 residues. As DNA, the CDR3 is TGTGCCAGCAGCCAAGCGGCTTCCACTTCCTACGAGCAGTACTTC. Encoded protein: CASSQAASTSYEQYF.

This clonotype was seen a few times. The rearrangement links TRBV7-9 to TRBJ1-3, with TRBD1 matching over 8 bases. Trimming removed 7 bases from V and 7 bases from J; junction bases left unmatched: 9. This CDR3 is built from 14 residues. Germline V gene sequence: CDR1 SEHNR, CDR2 FQNEAQ (reference sequence). The CDR3 spells CASNPRDRRNTIYF. The DNA for the CDR3 is TGTGCCAGCAACCCACGGGACAGGCGGAACACCATATATTTT.

The chain employs TRBV29-1 and TRBJ2-3, with D perhaps matching TRBD1 (7 bases). CDR3 length: 14 residues. With 7 bases removed from V and 6 bases from J, the gap between germline ends came to 20 bases. From germline, CDR1 is SQVTM and CDR2 ANQGSEA. CDR3 loop: CSATLGGGADTQYF. The DNA of the CDR3 is TGCAGCGCAACCCTTGGAGGGGGCGCGGATACGCAGTATTTT.

The chain links TRBV2 to TRBJ1-1; D gene uncertain. There are 14 residues in the CDR3. Trimming removed 5 bases from V and 1 base from J, with 11 bases in between. Germline V CDR1 and CDR2: SNHLY, FYNNEI. CDR3 residues: CASSFTRTNTEAFF. The DNA for the CDR3 is TGTGCCAGCAGTTTTACAAGGACGAACACTGAAGCTTTCTTT.